The 9 T cell receptor beta chains presented below share a single source sample, sequenced in a study of T cells in localized non-small cell lung cancer. Generated by immunoSEQ multiplex PCR, the TCRdb table keeps only in-frame clones and is missing some. The sample yields tens of thousands of clones, less than 95% seen once. This material consisted of peripheral blood mononuclear cells, taken before any cancer treatment. The receptor source for this set is a female donor at least 60 years old with stage II lung adenocarcinoma.

The CDR3 spells CASSQDMTGLYEQYF. Written as DNA, the CDR3 is TGCGCCAGCAGCCAAGATATGACAGGGCTCTACGAGCAGTACTTC. The chain uses TRBV4-1 and TRBJ2-7; 7 bases agree with TRBD1. V shed 0 bases and J 3 bases; nucleotides not matched to a gene: 5. CDR1 is MGHRA, CDR2 YSYEKL, per germline. CDR3 length: 15 amino acids.

The chain links TRBV19 to TRBJ1-5; possible D gene TRBD1, 6 bases. V gave up 10 bases and J gave up 0 bases, with 13 bases separating them. This CDR3 has 14 residues. The germline V gene has CDR1 LNHDA and CDR2 SQIVND (reference sequence). The CDR3: CATGTPYSNQPQHF. The CDR3 coding sequence is TGTGCCACTGGGACACCCTATAGCAATCAGCCCCAGCATTTT.

V and J are TRBV5-1 and TRBJ2-7, with a weak D call TRBD1 (6 bases). Trimming pared 4 bases from V and 0 bases from J, leaving 11 bases between. The V gene's germline CDR1 is SGHRS and CDR2 YFSETQ. The CDR3 contains 14 residues. CDR3 sequence reads: CASSVGQSSYEQYF. The DNA of the CDR3 is TGCGCCAGCAGCGTCGGACAGAGCTCCTACGAGCAGTACTTC. Full variable domain (remainder filled in from reference TRBV5-1 and TRBJ2-7): KAGVTQTPRYLIKTRGQQVTLSCSPISGHRSVSWYQQTPGQGLQFLFEYFSETQRNKGNFPGRFSGRQFSNSRSEMNVSTLELGDSALYLCASSVGQSSYEQYFGPGTRLTVT.

The chain links TRBV2 to TRBJ2-1; perhaps TRBD2 as D (5 bases). This CDR3 has 14 amino acids. The germline V gene has CDR1 SNHLY and CDR2 FYNNEI. The V end was cut by 8 bases, the J end by 4 bases, with 15 bases between. The CDR3 sequence is CASSPRGSYNEQFF. CDR3 sequence (DNA): TGTGCCAGCTCTCCCCGGGGTTCATACAATGAGCAGTTCTTC.

The chain joins TRBV25-1 to TRBJ1-1; TRBD1 matches 8 bases. The length of the CDR3 is 16 residues. V dropped 5 bases and J dropped 1; count of bases not matched to a gene: 9. The germline V gene encodes CDR1 MGHDK and CDR2 SYGVNS. CDR3 residues: CASSLPGQGANTEAFF. The CDR3 region has the DNA TGTGCCAGCAGTTTACCCGGACAGGGTGCGAACACTGAAGCTTTCTTT.

The V call is TRBV5-4, the J call TRBJ1-6; 9 bases fit TRBD1. V dropped 10 bases and J dropped 8; count of bases not matched to a gene: 7. In germline, CDR1 is SGHNT, CDR2 YYREEE (reference sequence). This CDR3 region has 13 residues. The CDR3 DNA reads as TGTGCCGTAGGGGGACAGGGATATTCACCCCTCCACTTT. It codes for CAVGGQGYSPLHF.

The CDR3 DNA reads TGTGCCAGCAGCACTAGGGGGGGAAACACCATATATTTT. Encoded protein: CASSTRGGNTIYF. The V and J genes are TRBV7-2 and TRBJ1-3; D may be TRBD1 (6 bases). The V end was cut by 5 bases, the J end by 4 bases, with 9 bases between. The CDR3 runs to 13 residues. Germline lookup yields CDR1 SGHTA and CDR2 FQGNSA.

This chain uses TRBV19 with TRBJ2-7, with a possible D match to TRBD2 (5 bases). V lost 3 bases and J lost 3, with 12 bases in between. The V gene's germline CDR1 is LNHDA and CDR2 SQIVND (reference sequence). The CDR3 runs to 14 residues. The chain's CDR3 is CASSMSGSYYEQYF. CDR3 DNA: TGTGCCAGTAGTATGAGCGGATCTTACTACGAGCAGTACTTC.

V usage is TRBV30 and J usage is TRBJ2-5, with 8 bases lining up with TRBD2. This CDR3 has 16 residues. J was trimmed by 5 bases and V by 2 bases; bases with no gene match: 13. Per germline, CDR1 GTSNPN and CDR2 SVGIG (reference sequence). The CDR3 sequence: CAWSRSSGLRGETQYF. In DNA, the CDR3 is TGTGCCTGGAGTCGTTCTAGCGGGCTTCGTGGTGAGACCCAGTACTTC.